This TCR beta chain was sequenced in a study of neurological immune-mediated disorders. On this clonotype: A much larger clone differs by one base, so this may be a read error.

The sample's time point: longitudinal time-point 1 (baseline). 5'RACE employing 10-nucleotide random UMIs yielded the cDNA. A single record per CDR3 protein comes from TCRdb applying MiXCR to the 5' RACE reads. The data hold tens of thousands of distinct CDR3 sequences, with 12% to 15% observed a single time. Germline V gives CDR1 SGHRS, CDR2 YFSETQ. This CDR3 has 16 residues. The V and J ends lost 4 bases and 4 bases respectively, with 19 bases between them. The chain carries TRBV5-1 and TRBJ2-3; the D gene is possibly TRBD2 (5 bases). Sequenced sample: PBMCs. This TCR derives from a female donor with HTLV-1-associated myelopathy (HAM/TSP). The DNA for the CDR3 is TGCGCCAGCAGCCCGCCCTTGGCGGGCCAAGCAGATACGCAGTATTTT. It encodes CASSPPLAGQADTQYF.